This TCR beta chain was identified in a study of blood T cell repertoires in COVID-19. The CDR3 is 13 amino acids. V lost 1 base and J lost 5, with 6 bases in between. Germline V gives CDR1 PRHDT, CDR2 FYEKMQ (reference sequence). The protocol was immunoSEQ multiplex PCR, while the TCRdb copy is restricted to in-frame clones and leaves out a portion. The repertoire holds about 100,000 clones, around four fifths seen once, with around a third in the top ten. The chain employs TRBV13 and TRBJ1-5; D is ambiguous. What was sequenced was peripheral blood. This clonotype was sampled from a man between 70 and 80 years old with active or convalescent COVID-19. The chain's CDR3 is CASSLAGDQPQHF. The CDR3 DNA follows: TGTGCCAGCAGCTTAGCCGGGGATCAGCCCCAGCATTTT.